This T cell receptor beta chain was sequenced in a study of CXCR3-negative and CXCR3-positive naive CD8 T cells. Study information: The TRB read total, about 130 million, broke down to about 1.5 +/- 0.3 million reads per library.

Concerning this clonotype: Its cognate antigen is unknown.

TRB cDNA libraries were made by UMI-labeled 5' RACE. TCRdb reprocessed the 5' RACE reads and reports one entry per CDR3 protein, with no DNA. The table lists 35,000 to 45,000 distinct CDR3 sequences. This CDR3 spans 13 amino acids. Germline assignment: CDR1 SGHRS and CDR2 YFSETQ. Overall study results and limits: Memory CD8+ cells showed much lower diversity, while both naive subsets were comparably high. Across naive subsets, surface CD5 expression was comparable, and TCR strength was inferred from properties of the TRB CDR3. Naive cells that were CXCR3-positive had more hydrophobic TRB CDR3s (compared with CXCR3-negative naive cells).

This receptor was obtained from a human donor in good health. Some clones in this sample may be carry-over from other donors' samples. The sequencing input was naive CXCR3- CD8+ T cells from blood. The sample's subset: CD45RO-CCR7+CD27+CD95- naive CD8+ T cells lacking CXCR3 (TNR3-). The chain is built from TRBV5-1 and TRBJ1-2; the D call from TCRdb, TRBD1, cannot be confirmed without DNA. CDR3: CASSTDSDYGYTF.